This TCR beta chain was observed in a study of T cell responses to AZD1222 COVID-19 vaccine. General observations from the study: Clonal diversity may have been underestimated, and the donors were mostly white British, with more females than males.

Regarding this clone: Its antigen remains unknown.

V gave up 2 bases and J gave up 2 bases, with 6 bases separating them. CDR1 is SQVTM, CDR2 ANQGSEA, per germline. The CDR3 has 12 amino acids. TCRdb's table, derived via immunoSEQ multiplex PCR, lists solely in-frame clones and lacks some. This table has 140,000 to 150,000 clones, roughly 90% appearing once. This sample comprised peripheral blood, obtained on day 0 of AZD1222 vaccination. This sequence joins TRBV29-1 and TRBJ1-2; unclear D gene. This sequence originates from an adult in good health. CDR3 DNA: TGCAGCGTTGAACCGGGGAACTATGGCTACACCTTC. It is translated as CSVEPGNYGYTF.